The present T cell receptor (beta chain) was sequenced within a study of siplizumab effects on memory and regulatory T cells. Clones were sequenced by immunoSEQ multiplex PCR, and TCRdb holds only the in-frame ones, with some missing. This table holds 110,000 or so clones, roughly 94% found once. After removal of 2 bases from V and 0 bases from J, the junction contained 7 bases not matched to a gene. The CDR3 has 16 amino acids. CDR1 and CDR2 from the germline V gene are SGHRS and YFSETQ. As concerns this clone: Its antigen remains unidentified. The same CDR3 can be traced to other DNA sequences in this sample.

Whole-study findings and limits: The suppressive capacity of proliferating Tregs from siplizumab cultures remained unconfirmed. Unstimulated subsets contained matches for only a minor fraction of alloreactive clones. Unstimulated naive T cells seemed to show more diversity than memory cells did, and they also seemed to be among the major contributors to the alloresponse.

The V and J genes are TRBV5-1 and TRBJ2-7; 8 positions match TRBD1. What was sequenced was Tregs sorted from blood. This TCR was recovered from a human donor in good health. CDR3 in amino acids: CASSFGQGGASYEQYF. CDR3 DNA: TGCGCCAGCAGCTTCGGACAGGGTGGGGCCTCCTACGAGCAGTACTTC. The full variable domain, rest sourced from reference TRBV5-1 and TRBJ2-7, is KAGVTQTPRYLIKTRGQQVTLSCSPISGHRSVSWYQQTPGQGLQFLFEYFSETQRNKGNFPGRFSGRQFSNSRSEMNVSTLELGDSALYLCASSFGQGGASYEQYFGPGTRLTVT.